This entry lists 25 T cell receptor beta chains sequenced from one sample in a study of cytomegalovirus exposure and HLA in healthy donors. The PCR used 60 Vbeta and 13 Jbeta primers. The protocol was immunoSEQ multiplex PCR, while the TCRdb copy is restricted to in-frame clones and leaves out a portion. The data contain about 160,000 clones, about 85% of them singletons. The sample comprised PBMCs. The receptor source for this set is a man aged 18 to 30 in good health and CMV-seropositive.

The V gene is TRBV27, the J gene TRBJ1-1, with a possible D match to TRBD1 (5 bases). The CDR3 has 15 residues. V was pared by 5 bases and J by 1 base, with 14 bases between. Germline V gene sequence: CDR1 MNHEY, CDR2 SMNVEV (reference sequence). CDR3 region: CASSTQGRRNTEAFF. CDR3 coding DNA: TGTGCCAGCAGTACTCAGGGTAGGAGGAACACTGAAGCTTTCTTT.

The V and J genes are TRBV11-2 and TRBJ1-1, with D uncertain. The CDR3 loop spans 14 amino acids. V lost 2 bases and J 11 bases, leaving 18 bases between the germline ends. From germline, CDR1 is SGHAT and CDR2 FQNNGV. The CDR3 sequence: CASSLSVSTRDAFF. In DNA, the CDR3 is TGTGCCAGCAGCTTATCGGTCTCGACACGAGACGCTTTCTTT.

In its sample, this clone was seen once. The chain couples TRBV5-4 to TRBJ1-1, with 10 bases aligning to TRBD1. The trim removed 4 bases at V and 3 bases at J, leaving 6 bases unmatched. The CDR3 has 15 residues. The V gene's germline CDR1 is SGHNT and CDR2 YYREEE (reference sequence). CDR3 DNA sequence: TGTGCCAGCAGCAACCCGACAGGGGGCGACACTGAAGCTTTCTTT. Translated, it gives CASSNPTGGDTEAFF.

Concerning this clone itself: As the CDR3 is not closed by the conserved phenylalanine or tryptophan, this likely results from a read error. V and J are TRBV4-2 and TRBJ1-1, with a weak D call TRBD1 (6 bases). The V end lost 4 bases, the J end lost 5 bases, and 14 bases lay between the germline ends. The CDR3 is made up of 14 amino acids. The germline V gene has CDR1 LGHNA and CDR2 YNFKEQ. The CDR3 sequence: CASSRGGGGTEAFL. Written as DNA, the CDR3 is TGTGCCAGCAGCCGAGGAGGGGGAGGGACTGAAGCTTTCCTT.

J is TRBJ1-1 and V is TRBV27; TRBD1 matches 10 bases. J was trimmed by 1 base and V by 5 bases; bases with no gene match: 4. Per the germline V gene, CDR1 is MNHEY and CDR2 is SMNVEV (reference sequence). The CDR3 has 15 residues. Written as DNA, the CDR3 is TGTGCCAGCAGTCCCCGGACAGGGGGGAACACTGAAGCTTTCTTT. Its translation is CASSPRTGGNTEAFF.

The genes are TRBV6-5 and TRBJ2-1, with 9 bases identical to TRBD1. Per germline, CDR1 MNHEY and CDR2 SVGAGI. With V trimmed by 0 bases and J by 5 bases, 2 bases remained unmatched. CDR3 length: 15 residues. The CDR3 is CASSYSGQGNNEQFF. Written as DNA, the CDR3 is TGTGCCAGCAGTTACTCCGGACAGGGGAACAATGAGCAGTTCTTC.

This chain joins TRBV28 and TRBJ2-7; D is perhaps TRBD2 (5 bases). The CDR3 extends over 14 amino acids. CDR1 MDHEN and CDR2 SYDVKM come from the germline V gene. V lost 4 bases and J lost 3, with 13 bases in between. CDR3 amino acids: CASSYLAGNYEQYF. DNA for the CDR3: TGTGCCAGCAGTTATCTCGCGGGCAACTACGAGCAGTACTTC.

The rearrangement uses TRBV7-6 and TRBJ2-5; 9 nucleotides align to TRBD2. The J segment lost 5 bases and the V segment lost 2 bases, leaving 3 bases of the junction unmatched. Germline assignment: CDR1 SGHVS and CDR2 FNYEAQ. The CDR3 covers 14 residues. In nucleotides, the CDR3 is TGTGCCAGCAGCTTAAGCCTAGCGGGGGAGACCCAGTACTTC. This translates into CASSLSLAGETQYF. Based on the CDR3 plus reference TRBV7-6 and TRBJ2-5, the full variable domain is GAGVSQSPRYKVTKRGQDVALRCDPISGHVSLYWYRQALGQGPEFLTYFNYEAQQDKSGLPNDRFSAERPEGSISTLTIQRTEQRDSAMYRCASSLSLAGETQYFGPGTRLLVL.

The J gene is TRBJ2-2, the V gene TRBV7-6; 11 bases match TRBD2. The CDR3 consists of 18 residues. Germline values: CDR1 SGHVS, CDR2 FNYEAQ. V lost 3 bases to trimming and J lost 0 bases; unmatched junction nucleotides: 6. CDR3 protein: CASSFPRLAGSNTGELFF. The CDR3, as DNA: TGTGCCAGCAGCTTTCCCCGACTAGCGGGATCGAACACCGGGGAGCTGTTTTTT.

This clone was counted only a few times. This sequence joins TRBV7-3 and TRBJ2-3; 7 bases agree with TRBD1. Looked up from germline, CDR1 is SGHTA and CDR2 is FQGTGA. Trimming took 5 bases from V and 0 from J; bases not matched to a gene: 5. There are 15 residues in the CDR3. The CDR3 nucleotides are TGTGCCAGCAGCCCCCGGACAGGAAGCACAGATACGCAGTATTTT. Translating gives CASSPRTGSTDTQYF.

Details on this clone: Relative to the germline gene, one junction end is altered; a read error may explain this. The chain links TRBV5-1 to TRBJ1-5; a possible D gene is TRBD1 (5 bases). Germline V lookup: CDR1 SGHRS, CDR2 YFSETQ. The CDR3 contains 15 residues. The CDR3 spells CASRLGDTRDQPQHF. The DNA of the CDR3 is TGCGCCAGCAGATTGGGGGATACGAGGGATCAGCCCCAGCATTTT.

This clone was detected once. This sequence joins TRBV5-4 and TRBJ2-5; D ambiguous. The assigned J gene may be wrong: the sequence end matches TRBJ2-7 better. In germline, CDR1 is SGHNT, CDR2 YYREEE (reference sequence). CDR3 size: 13 residues. CDR3 coding DNA: TGTGCCAGCAGCTTGTTAACCTCCTACGAGCAGTACTTC. It encodes CASSLLTSYEQYF.

The J gene is TRBJ1-1, the V gene TRBV5-1; 8 nucleotides align to TRBD1. V was pared by 4 bases and J by 6 bases, with 2 bases of the junction left unmatched. This CDR3 contains 12 residues. Germline V gene data show CDR1 as SGHRS and CDR2 as YFSETQ. The CDR3 sequence is CASSQQGAEAFF. The CDR3 DNA reads TGCGCCAGCAGCCAACAGGGGGCTGAAGCTTTCTTT.

This chain uses TRBV7-2 with TRBJ2-3; D call uncertain. The CDR3 consists of 16 residues. Germline V gene sequence: CDR1 SGHTA, CDR2 FQGNSA. V gave up 3 bases and J gave up 1 base, with 14 bases separating them. This CDR3 is CASSLVGSAGTDTQYF. For the CDR3, the DNA is TGTGCCAGCAGCTTGGTCGGGTCAGCTGGCACAGATACGCAGTATTTT.

The chain carries TRBV14 and TRBJ1-6, with D uncertain. This CDR3 region has 17 residues. V gave up 2 bases and J gave up 1 base, with 12 bases separating them. Germline V gene sequence: CDR1 SGHDN, CDR2 FVKESK. CDR3 protein: CASSQSGRQSYNSPLHF. The CDR3 bases are TGTGCCAGCAGCCAAAGCGGCAGGCAATCCTATAATTCACCCCTCCACTTT.

The V gene is TRBV6-5, the J gene TRBJ1-2; D is perhaps TRBD1 (5 bases). Trimming removed 2 bases at V and 2 bases at J, with 12 bases between. Germline values: CDR1 MNHEY, CDR2 SVGAGI. CDR3 size: 15 residues. The CDR3 loop reads CASSYALGVNYGYTF. CDR3 DNA: TGTGCCAGCAGTTACGCATTAGGGGTGAACTATGGCTACACCTTC.

Notes on this clone: The junction differs from germline at one of its ends, possibly a read error. The chain is built from TRBV27 and TRBJ2-6; a weak D match, TRBD1 (5 bases). The CDR3 length is 19 residues. The germline V gene has CDR1 MNHEY and CDR2 SMNVEV (reference sequence). DNA of the CDR3: TGTGCCAGCAGTTTTACCTCCTCCGGGCTAGTCTCTGGGGCCAACGGCCTGACTTTC. Residues: CASSFTSSGLVSGANGLTF. The complete variable domain, with remaining parts taken from reference TRBV27 and TRBJ2-6, reads EAQVTQNPRYLITVTGKKLTVTCSQNMNHEYMSWYRQDPGLGLRQIYYSMNVEVTDKGDVPEGYKVSRKEKRNFPLILESPSPNQTSLYFCASSFTSSGLVSGANGLTFGAGSRLTVL.

This chain joins TRBV5-1 and TRBJ1-1; 7 bases line up with TRBD1. There are 14 residues in the CDR3. V gave up 3 bases and J gave up 1 base; unmatched junction bases: 3. From germline, CDR1 is SGHRS and CDR2 YFSETQ. The CDR3 sequence: CASSWTGWNTEAFF. Here the CDR3 DNA reads TGCGCCAGCAGCTGGACAGGTTGGAACACTGAAGCTTTCTTT.

This rearrangement joins TRBV5-1 to TRBJ1-1; D gene ambiguous. The CDR3 consists of 11 residues. V lost 5 bases, J lost 7 bases, and 9 bases lay in between. Germline CDR1 SGHRS, CDR2 YFSETQ. CDR3 sequence: CASRLEGEAFF. DNA for the CDR3: TGCGCCAGCAGACTCGAGGGTGAAGCTTTCTTT.

This rearrangement joins TRBV27 to TRBJ2-7; 7 bases line up with TRBD2. Per germline, CDR1 MNHEY and CDR2 SMNVEV (reference sequence). CDR3 length: 15 amino acids. Germline trimming cut 4 bases from V and 4 bases from J; bases unmatched to any gene: 10. This chain's CDR3 is CASSSPTGGGYEQYF. The CDR3 nucleotides are TGTGCCAGCAGTTCGCCGACTGGCGGGGGTTACGAGCAGTACTTC.

V gene TRBV7-9 combines with J gene TRBJ1-1, with D possibly being TRBD1 (6 bases). Germline CDR1 SEHNR, CDR2 FQNEAQ (reference sequence). The CDR3 extends over 13 amino acids. V was trimmed by 5 bases and J by 1 base, leaving 8 bases between them. CDR3 loop: CASSTQGNTEAFF. As DNA, the CDR3 is TGTGCCAGCAGCACACAGGGGAACACTGAAGCTTTCTTT.

V gene TRBV7-2 combines with J gene TRBJ2-3, with D possibly matching TRBD2 (7 bases). V was shortened by 5 bases and J by 2 bases, with 14 bases between the two germline ends. Germline values: CDR1 SGHTA, CDR2 FQGNSA. The CDR3 has 15 residues. The CDR3 region is CASSPVGGPTDTQYF. Here the CDR3 DNA reads TGTGCCAGCAGCCCGGTGGGGGGGCCCACAGATACGCAGTATTTT.

The genes are TRBV23-1 and TRBJ2-7; 7 nucleotides agree with TRBD1. TRBV23-1 is an ORF, and what it does is uncertain. V lost 4 bases, J lost 3 bases, and 15 bases stayed unmatched. The CDR3 is made up of 17 amino acids. CDR3: CASSPSLTGTAVYEQYF. The DNA of the CDR3 is TGCGCCAGCAGTCCCTCCCTCACCGGGACAGCGGTCTACGAGCAGTACTTC.

This clone was observed a handful of times. The rearrangement links TRBV10-3 to TRBJ1-2, with TRBD1 identical over 9 bases. V dropped 3 bases and J dropped 8; count of bases not matched to a gene: 13. The germline gives CDR1 ENHRY, CDR2 SYGVKD. The CDR3 spans 16 residues. As DNA, the CDR3 is TGTGCCATCAGTGACATAATCGGCGGACAGGGGCCAGGCTACACCTTC. This codes for CAISDIIGGQGPGYTF.

V and J are TRBV11-2 and TRBJ2-5, with 8 positions matching TRBD1. Losses at the gene ends were 5 bases for V and 5 bases for J; bases not matched to a gene: 10. The CDR3 sequence is 15 residues long. Germline values: CDR1 SGHAT, CDR2 FQNNGV. The CDR3 DNA sequence: TGTGCCAGCAGCATCCGGACAGGGCGCCAGGAGACCCAGTACTTC. It encodes CASSIRTGRQETQYF.